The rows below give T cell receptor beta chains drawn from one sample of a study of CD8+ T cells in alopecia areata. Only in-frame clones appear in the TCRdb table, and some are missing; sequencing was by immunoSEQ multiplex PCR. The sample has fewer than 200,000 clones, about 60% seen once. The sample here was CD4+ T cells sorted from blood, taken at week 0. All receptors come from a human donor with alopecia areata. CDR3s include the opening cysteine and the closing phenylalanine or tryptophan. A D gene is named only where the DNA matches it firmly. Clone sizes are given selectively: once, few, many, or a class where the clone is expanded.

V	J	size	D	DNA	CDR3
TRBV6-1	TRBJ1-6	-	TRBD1	TGTGCCAGCAGTGAACGGGCAGGGGGCGCAGATTCACCCCTCCACTTT	CASSERAGGADSPLHF
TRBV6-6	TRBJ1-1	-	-	TGTGCCAGCAGTTCAAAGATAAACACTGAAGCTTTCTTT	CASSSKINTEAFF
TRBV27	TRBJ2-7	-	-	TGTGCCAGCAGTTTAGTCGGGAGCTACGAGCAGTACTTC	CASSLVGSYEQYF
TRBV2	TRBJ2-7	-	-	TGTGCCGACAGTCCGCAGGGTTACGAGCAGTACTTC	CADSPQGYEQYF
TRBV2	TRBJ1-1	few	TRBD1	TGTGCCAGCTCCCAGGTGGGGACAGGGGGCCGGAACACTGAAGCTTTCTTT	CASSQVGTGGRNTEAFF
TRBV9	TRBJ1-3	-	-	TGTGCCAGCAGCGTAGAAACGGGTGGAAACACCATATATTTT	CASSVETGGNTIYF
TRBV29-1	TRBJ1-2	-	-	TGCAGCGTTGAACTTCGGGGGAGCTATGGCTACACCTTC	CSVELRGSYGYTF
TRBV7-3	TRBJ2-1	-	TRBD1	TGTGCCAGCAATAAGGGACAGGGGATGGGGAATGAGCAGTTCTTC	CASNKGQGMGNEQFF
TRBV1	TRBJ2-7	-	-	TGCACCAGCAGCCAAGATTGTAGTCCCGGCGGCCAGTCCTACGAGCAGTACTTC	CTSSQDCSPGGQSYEQYF
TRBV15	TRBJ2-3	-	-	TGTGCCACCAGCAGAGGACCAAGCACAGATACGCAGTATTTT	CATSRGPSTDTQYF
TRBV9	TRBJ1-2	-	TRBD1	TGTGCCAGCAGCGTACAGGGGGATGGCTACACCTTC	CASSVQGDGYTF
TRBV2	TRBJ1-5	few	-	TGTGCCAGCAGTGGCGTCCGGAGCAATCAGCCCCAGCATTTT	CASSGVRSNQPQHF
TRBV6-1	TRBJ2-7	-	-	TGTGCCAGCAGTACAGAAAGGGACGCCCACGAGCAGTACTTC	CASSTERDAHEQYF
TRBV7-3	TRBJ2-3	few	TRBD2	TGTGCCAGCAGCTTACGCCTAGCGGACACAGATACGCAGTATTTT	CASSLRLADTDTQYF
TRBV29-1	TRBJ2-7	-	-	TGCAGCGTCAAGTCAGGGGCCGCCTACGAGCAGTACTTC	CSVKSGAAYEQYF
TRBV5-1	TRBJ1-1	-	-	TGCGCCAGCAGCTTGGCTTTCCCCGGGGACACTGAAGCTTTCTTT	CASSLAFPGDTEAFF
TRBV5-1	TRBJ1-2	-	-	TGCGCCAGCAGCTTGGACGGAACCAACTATGGCTACACCTTC	CASSLDGTNYGYTF
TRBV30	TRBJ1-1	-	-	TGTGCCTGGAGGCGGCGGGGCACTGAAGCTTTCTTT	CAWRRRGTEAFF
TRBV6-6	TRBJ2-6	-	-	TGTGCCAGCAGTTACAGGGCCTCTGGGGCCAACGTCCTGACTTTC	CASSYRASGANVLTF
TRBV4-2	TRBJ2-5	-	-	TGTGCCAGCAGCCCGCGGGCAGGTGAGACCCAGTACTTC	CASSPRAGETQYF
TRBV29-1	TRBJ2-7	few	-	TGCAGCGTTGTCAGGGAGTATTCCTACGAGCAGTACTTC	CSVVREYSYEQYF
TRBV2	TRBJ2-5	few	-	TGTGCCAGCAGCCCAGGGCGAGAGACCCAGTACTTC	CASSPGRETQYF
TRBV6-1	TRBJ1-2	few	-	TGTGCCAGCAGTGACTCTAACTATGGCTACACCTTC	CASSDSNYGYTF
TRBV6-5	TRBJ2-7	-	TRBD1	TGTGCCAGCAGTTCTCCGGGACAGGGATACGAGCAGTACTTC	CASSSPGQGYEQYF
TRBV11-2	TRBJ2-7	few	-	TGTGCCAGCAGTCCTATTAGCGAGCAGTACTTC	CASSPISEQYF
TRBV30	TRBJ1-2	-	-	TGTGCCTGGACCCGGATTACCAACTATGGCTACACCTTC	CAWTRITNYGYTF
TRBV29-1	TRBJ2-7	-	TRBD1	TGCAGCGTGGGCCGGACAGGTTACTACGAGCAGTACTTC	CSVGRTGYYEQYF
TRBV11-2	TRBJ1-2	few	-	TGTGCCAGCAGGAAACAGGGAGATGGTGGCTACACCTTC	CASRKQGDGGYTF
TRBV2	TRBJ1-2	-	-	TGTGCCAGCAGTGACGGGCCGGGGCCTTACACCTTC	CASSDGPGPYTF
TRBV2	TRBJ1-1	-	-	TGTGCCAGCGAGTGGCCGGGTGGGGGGGAAGCTTTCTTT	CASEWPGGGEAFF
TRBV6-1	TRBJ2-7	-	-	TGTGCCAGCAGTGAACTGAGGACTCGACACTACGAGCAGTACTTC	CASSELRTRHYEQYF
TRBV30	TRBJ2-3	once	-	TGTGCCTGGAGTCGCCCCGGCACAGATACGCAGTATTTT	CAWSRPGTDTQYF
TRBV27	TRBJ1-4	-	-	TGTGCCAGCAGTTCCCAGACGGGTGAAAAACTGTTTTTT	CASSSQTGEKLFF
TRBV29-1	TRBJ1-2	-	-	TGCAGCGTTGACAACGGGGGCGGCTATGGCTACACCTTC	CSVDNGGGYGYTF
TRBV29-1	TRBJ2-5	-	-	TGCAGCCTCGCGCAGGGGCTCGAGACCCAGTACTTC	CSLAQGLETQYF
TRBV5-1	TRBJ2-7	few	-	TGCGCCAGCAGCTTGCTGGGGACGTGGGAGCAGTACTTC	CASSLLGTWEQYF
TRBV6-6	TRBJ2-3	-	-	TGTGCCAGCAGTTACTTTGGCACAGATACGCAGTATTTT	CASSYFGTDTQYF
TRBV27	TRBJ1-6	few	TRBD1	TGTGCCAGCAGTTCCTCCGACAGGGTAGGAAATTCACCCCTCCACTTT	CASSSSDRVGNSPLHF
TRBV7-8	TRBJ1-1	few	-	TGTGCCAGCAGCTCTCAGCTGGGGGGGAACACTGAAGCTTTCTTT	CASSSQLGGNTEAFF
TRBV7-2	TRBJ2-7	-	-	TGTGCCAGCAGCTTACTCATCCCTGGCGAGCAGTACTTC	CASSLLIPGEQYF
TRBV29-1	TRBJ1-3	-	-	TGCAGCGTGGGAGGGGGCTCTGGAAACACCATATATTTT	CSVGGGSGNTIYF
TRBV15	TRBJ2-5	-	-	TGTGCCACCAGCAGAGAACCAGAGACCCAGTACTTC	CATSREPETQYF
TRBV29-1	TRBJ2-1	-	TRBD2	TGCAGCGCCCGGGGCGGGGGGGGCAATGAGCAGTTCTTC	CSARGGGGNEQFF
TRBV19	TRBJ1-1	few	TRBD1	TGTGCCAGTGGGACAGGGAGGACGGGGAACACTGAAGCTTTCTTT	CASGTGRTGNTEAFF
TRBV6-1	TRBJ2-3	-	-	TGTGCCAGCACGACGGCAGGGGGCACAGATACGCAGTATTTT	CASTTAGGTDTQYF
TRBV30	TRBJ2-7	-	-	TGTGCCTGGAGTGTACGTATGGGACGGGGCAACGAGCAGTACTTC	CAWSVRMGRGNEQYF
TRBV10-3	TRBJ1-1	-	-	TGTGCCATCAGTGAGTCTGGGGGATGGGGGACTGAAGCTTTCTTT	CAISESGGWGTEAFF
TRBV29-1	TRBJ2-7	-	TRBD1	TGCAGCGTTCAGTTCGATGACAGGGGTATCTACGAGCAGTACTTC	CSVQFDDRGIYEQYF
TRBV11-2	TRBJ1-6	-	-	TGTGCCAGCAGCTTAGCCCCCGGGACTAATTCACCCCTCCACTTT	CASSLAPGTNSPLHF
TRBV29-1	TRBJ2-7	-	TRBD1	TGCAGCGTTTCCCCGGGACAGGGGGCGCTCGGGCAGTACTTC	CSVSPGQGALGQYF
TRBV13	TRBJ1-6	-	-	TGTGCCAGCTTTGTCCGGGGAAGTTCACCCCTCCACTTT	CASFVRGSSPLHF
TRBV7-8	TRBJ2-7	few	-	TGTGCCAGCAGCTTAACCAGAACCTACTACGAGCAGTACTTC	CASSLTRTYYEQYF
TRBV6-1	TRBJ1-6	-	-	TGTGCCAGCAGTGAAGGCGGGACACCCCTCCACTTT	CASSEGGTPLHF
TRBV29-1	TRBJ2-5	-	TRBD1	TGCAGCGTTGATTCCAGGGGGCGCGTGGAGACCCAGTACTTC	CSVDSRGRVETQYF
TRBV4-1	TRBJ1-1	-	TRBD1	TGCGCCAGCAGCCAACAAGGGGGCAACACTGAAGCTTTCTTT	CASSQQGGNTEAFF
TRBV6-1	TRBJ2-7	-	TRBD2	TGTGCCAGCATGGGGGGGACTTACGAGCAGTACTTC	CASMGGTYEQYF
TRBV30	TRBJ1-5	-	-	TGTGCCTGGAGTGTAGCGGGGACTCAGCCCCAGCATTTT	CAWSVAGTQPQHF
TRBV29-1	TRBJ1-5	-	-	TGCAGCGTTCTCATTACAGGGAGCAGTCAGCCCCAGCATTTT	CSVLITGSSQPQHF
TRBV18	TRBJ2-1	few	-	TGTGCCAGCTCAAGCAAGGGTGAGCAGTTCTTC	CASSSKGEQFF